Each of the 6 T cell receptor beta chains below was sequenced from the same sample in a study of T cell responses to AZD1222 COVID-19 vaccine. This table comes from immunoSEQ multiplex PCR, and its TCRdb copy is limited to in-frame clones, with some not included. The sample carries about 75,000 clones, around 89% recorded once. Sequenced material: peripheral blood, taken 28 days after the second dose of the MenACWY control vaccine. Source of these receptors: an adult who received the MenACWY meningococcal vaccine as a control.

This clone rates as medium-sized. Here the CDR3 reads CASSFDGTNYGYTF. CDR3 nucleotides: TGTGCCAGCAGCTTTGACGGAACTAACTATGGCTACACCTTC. The chain is built from TRBV7-9 and TRBJ1-2; D not resolved. The V gene's germline CDR1 is SEHNR and CDR2 FQNEAQ (reference sequence). Trimming cost V 3 bases and J 0 bases, with 8 bases left between them. The CDR3 spans 14 residues.

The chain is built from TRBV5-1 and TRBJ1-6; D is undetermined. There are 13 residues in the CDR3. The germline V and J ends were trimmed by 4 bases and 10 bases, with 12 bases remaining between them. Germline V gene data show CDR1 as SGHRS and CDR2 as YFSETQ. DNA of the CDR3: TGCGCCAGCAGCCCAAGTCTGGGATCACCCCTCCACTTT. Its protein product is CASSPSLGSPLHF.

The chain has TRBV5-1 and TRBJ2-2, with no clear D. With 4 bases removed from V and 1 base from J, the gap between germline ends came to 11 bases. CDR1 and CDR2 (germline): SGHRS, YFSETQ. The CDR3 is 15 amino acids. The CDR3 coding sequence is TGCGCCAGCAGCCCGACGTTAGAGAACACCGGGGAGCTGTTTTTT. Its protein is CASSPTLENTGELFF.

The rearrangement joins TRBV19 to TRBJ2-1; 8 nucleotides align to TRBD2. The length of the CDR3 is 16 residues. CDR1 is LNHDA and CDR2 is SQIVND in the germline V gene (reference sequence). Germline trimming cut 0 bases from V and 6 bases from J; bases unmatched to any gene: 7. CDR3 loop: CASSIDFRGGGNEQFF. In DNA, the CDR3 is TGTGCCAGTAGTATAGATTTCCGGGGGGGTGGCAATGAGCAGTTCTTC.

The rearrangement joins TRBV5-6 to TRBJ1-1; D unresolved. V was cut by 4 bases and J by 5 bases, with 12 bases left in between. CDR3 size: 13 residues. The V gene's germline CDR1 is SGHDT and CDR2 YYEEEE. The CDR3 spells CASSPMRETEAFF. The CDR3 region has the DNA TGTGCCAGCAGCCCCATGAGGGAGACTGAAGCTTTCTTT.

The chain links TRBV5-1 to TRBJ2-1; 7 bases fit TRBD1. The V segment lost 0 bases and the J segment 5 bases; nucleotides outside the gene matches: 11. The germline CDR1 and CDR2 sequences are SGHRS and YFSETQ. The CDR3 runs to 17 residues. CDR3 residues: CASSLGRNWDSNNEQFF. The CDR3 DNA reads TGCGCCAGCAGCTTGGGTCGGAACTGGGACAGCAACAATGAGCAGTTCTTC.